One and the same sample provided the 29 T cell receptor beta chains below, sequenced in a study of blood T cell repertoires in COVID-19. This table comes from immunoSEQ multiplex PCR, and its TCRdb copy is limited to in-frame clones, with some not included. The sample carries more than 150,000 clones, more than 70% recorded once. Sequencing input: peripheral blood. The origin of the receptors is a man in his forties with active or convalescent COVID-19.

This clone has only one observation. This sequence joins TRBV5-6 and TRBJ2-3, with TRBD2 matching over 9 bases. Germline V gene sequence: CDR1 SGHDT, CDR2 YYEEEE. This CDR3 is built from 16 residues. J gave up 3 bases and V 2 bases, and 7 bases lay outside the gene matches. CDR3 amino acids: CASSFPGTSPTDTQYF. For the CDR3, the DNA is TGTGCCAGCAGCTTCCCCGGGACTAGCCCGACAGATACGCAGTATTTT.

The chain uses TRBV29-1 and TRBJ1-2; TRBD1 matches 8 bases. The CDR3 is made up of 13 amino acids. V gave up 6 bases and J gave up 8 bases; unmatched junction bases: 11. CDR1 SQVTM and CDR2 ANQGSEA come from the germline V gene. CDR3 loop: CSVGGQGGWGYTF. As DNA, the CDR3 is TGCAGCGTGGGAGGACAGGGAGGCTGGGGCTACACCTTC.

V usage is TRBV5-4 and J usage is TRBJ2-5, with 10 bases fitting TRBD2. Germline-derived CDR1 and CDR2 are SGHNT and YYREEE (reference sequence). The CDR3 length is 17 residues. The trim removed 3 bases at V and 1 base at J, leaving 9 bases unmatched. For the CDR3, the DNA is TGTGCCAGCAGCTCCCCGACTAGCGGGCTCCTCCAAGAGACCCAGTACTTC. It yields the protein CASSSPTSGLLQETQYF.

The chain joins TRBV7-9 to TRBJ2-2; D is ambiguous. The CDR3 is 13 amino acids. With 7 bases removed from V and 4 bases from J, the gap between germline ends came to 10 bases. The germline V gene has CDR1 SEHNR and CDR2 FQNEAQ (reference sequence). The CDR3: CASTSQSTGELFF. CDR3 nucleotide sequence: TGTGCCAGCACCTCCCAGTCCACCGGGGAGCTGTTTTTT. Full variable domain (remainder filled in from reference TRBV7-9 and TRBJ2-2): DTGVSQNPRHKITKRGQNVTFRCDPISEHNRLYWYRQTLGQGPEFLTYFQNEAQLEKSRLLSDRFSAERPKGSFSTLEIQRTEQGDSAMYLCASTSQSTGELFFGEGSRLTVL.

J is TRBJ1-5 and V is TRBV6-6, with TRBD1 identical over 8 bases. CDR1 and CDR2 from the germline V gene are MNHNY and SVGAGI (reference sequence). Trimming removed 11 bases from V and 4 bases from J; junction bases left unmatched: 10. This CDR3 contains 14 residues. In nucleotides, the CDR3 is TGTGCCGTTAGAGGAAGGACAGGGAATCAGCCCCAGCATTTT. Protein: CAVRGRTGNQPQHF.

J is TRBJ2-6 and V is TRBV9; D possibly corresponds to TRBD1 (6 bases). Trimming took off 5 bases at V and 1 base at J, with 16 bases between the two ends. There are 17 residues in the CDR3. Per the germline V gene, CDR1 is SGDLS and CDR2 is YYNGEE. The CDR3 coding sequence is TGTGCCAGCAGTTCCATTCTACAGGGTTCTGGGGCCAACGTCCTGACTTTC. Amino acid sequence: CASSSILQGSGANVLTF.

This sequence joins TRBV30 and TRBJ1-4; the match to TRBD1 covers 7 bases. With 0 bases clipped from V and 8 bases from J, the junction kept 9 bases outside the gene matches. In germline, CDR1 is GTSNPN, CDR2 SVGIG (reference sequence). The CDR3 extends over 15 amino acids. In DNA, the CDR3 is TGTGCCTGGAGTGTGTTGTTACAGGGGAGAGAAAAACTGTTTTTT. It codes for CAWSVLLQGREKLFF.

CDR3 in DNA: TGTGCCAGTAGTCCCCTGGACAGGGAGGGCTATGGCTACACCTTC. Translation gives CASSPLDREGYGYTF. V gene TRBV19 combines with J gene TRBJ1-2; TRBD1 matches at 8 bases. CDR1 and CDR2 from the germline V gene are LNHDA and SQIVND (reference sequence). The CDR3 spans 15 residues. With V trimmed by 5 bases and J by 4 bases, 9 bases remained unmatched. Full variable domain (rest looked up from reference TRBV19 and TRBJ1-2): DGGITQSPKYLFRKEGQNVTLSCEQNLNHDAMYWYRQDPGQGLRLIYYSQIVNDFQKGDIAEGYSVSREKKESFPLTVTSAQKNPTAFYLCASSPLDREGYGYTFGSGTRLTVV.

CDR3 nucleotides: TGTGCCAGCAGCCAAGAAAGGGGGCTCAATCAGCCCCAGCATTTT. This translates into CASSQERGLNQPQHF. The chain has TRBV4-2 and TRBJ1-5, with 7 positions matching TRBD1. V lost 0 bases to trimming and J lost 3 bases; unmatched junction nucleotides: 2. Germline V gives CDR1 LGHNA, CDR2 YNFKEQ. The CDR3 sequence is 15 residues long.

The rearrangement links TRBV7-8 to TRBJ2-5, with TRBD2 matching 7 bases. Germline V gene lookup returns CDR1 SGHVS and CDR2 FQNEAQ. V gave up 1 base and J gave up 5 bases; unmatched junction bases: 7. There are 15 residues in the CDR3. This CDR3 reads CASSLGGGGRETQYF. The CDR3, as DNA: TGTGCCAGCAGCTTAGGAGGCGGGGGTCGGGAGACCCAGTACTTC. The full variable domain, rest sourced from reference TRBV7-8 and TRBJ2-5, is GAGVSQSPRYKVAKRGQDVALRCDPISGHVSLFWYQQALGQGPEFLTYFQNEAQLDKSGLPSDRFFAERPEGSVSTLKIQRTQQEDSAVYLCASSLGGGGRETQYFGPGTRLLVL.

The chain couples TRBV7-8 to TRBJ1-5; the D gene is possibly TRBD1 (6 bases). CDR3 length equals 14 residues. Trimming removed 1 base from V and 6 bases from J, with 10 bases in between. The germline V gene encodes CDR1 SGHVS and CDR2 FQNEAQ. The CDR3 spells CASSLGGQGQPQHF. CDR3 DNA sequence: TGTGCCAGCAGCTTAGGGGGGCAGGGTCAGCCCCAGCATTTT. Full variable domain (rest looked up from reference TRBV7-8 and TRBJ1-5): GAGVSQSPRYKVAKRGQDVALRCDPISGHVSLFWYQQALGQGPEFLTYFQNEAQLDKSGLPSDRFFAERPEGSVSTLKIQRTQQEDSAVYLCASSLGGQGQPQHFGDGTRLSIL.

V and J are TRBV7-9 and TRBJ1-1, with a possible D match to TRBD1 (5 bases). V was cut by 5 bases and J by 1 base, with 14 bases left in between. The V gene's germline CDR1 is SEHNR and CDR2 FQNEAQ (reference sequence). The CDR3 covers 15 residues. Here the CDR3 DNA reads TGTGCCAGCAGCGAGAGCAGGGCCGGGAACACTGAAGCTTTCTTT. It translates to CASSESRAGNTEAFF.

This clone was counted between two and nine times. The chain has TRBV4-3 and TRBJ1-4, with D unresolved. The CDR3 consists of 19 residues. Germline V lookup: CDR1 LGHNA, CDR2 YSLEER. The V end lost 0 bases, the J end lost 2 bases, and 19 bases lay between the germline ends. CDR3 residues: CASSQDFREYAATNEKLFF. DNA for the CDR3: TGCGCCAGCAGCCAAGATTTTCGGGAGTATGCTGCGACTAATGAAAAACTGTTTTTT.

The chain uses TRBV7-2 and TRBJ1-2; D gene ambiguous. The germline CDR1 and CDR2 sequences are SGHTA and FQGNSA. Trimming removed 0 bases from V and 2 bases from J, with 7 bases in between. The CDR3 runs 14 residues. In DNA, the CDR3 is TGTGCCAGCAGCTTAGCGCTAAACAACTATGGCTACACCTTC. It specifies CASSLALNNYGYTF.

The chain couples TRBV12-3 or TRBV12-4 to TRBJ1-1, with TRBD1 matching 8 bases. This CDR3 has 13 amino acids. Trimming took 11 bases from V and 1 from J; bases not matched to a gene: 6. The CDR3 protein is CAATTGANTEAFF. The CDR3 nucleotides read TGTGCCGCCACGACAGGGGCGAACACTGAAGCTTTCTTT.

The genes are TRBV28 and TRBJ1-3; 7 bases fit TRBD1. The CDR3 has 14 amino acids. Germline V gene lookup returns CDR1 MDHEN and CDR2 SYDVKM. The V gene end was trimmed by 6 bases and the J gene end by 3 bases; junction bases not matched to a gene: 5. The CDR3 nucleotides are TGTGCCAGCAGCGGAAACAGGGGTGGAAACACCATATATTTT. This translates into CASSGNRGGNTIYF.

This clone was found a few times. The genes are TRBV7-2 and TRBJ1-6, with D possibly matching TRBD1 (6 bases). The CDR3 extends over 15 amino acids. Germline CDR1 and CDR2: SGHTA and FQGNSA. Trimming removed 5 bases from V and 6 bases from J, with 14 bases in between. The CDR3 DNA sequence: TGTGCCAGCAGCCCCGACAGGTGGGCTAATTCACCCCTCCACTTT. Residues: CASSPDRWANSPLHF.

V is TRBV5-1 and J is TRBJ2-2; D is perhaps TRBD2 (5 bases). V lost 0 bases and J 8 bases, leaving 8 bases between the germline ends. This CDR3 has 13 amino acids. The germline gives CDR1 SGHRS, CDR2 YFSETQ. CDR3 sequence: CASSLDGVGELFF. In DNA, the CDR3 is TGCGCCAGCAGCTTGGACGGGGTGGGGGAGCTGTTTTTT.

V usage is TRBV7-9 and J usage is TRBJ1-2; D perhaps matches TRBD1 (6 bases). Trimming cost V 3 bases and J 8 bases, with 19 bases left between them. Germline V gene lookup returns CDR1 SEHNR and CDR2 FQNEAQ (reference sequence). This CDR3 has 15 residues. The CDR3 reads CASSFDRRGQGGYTF. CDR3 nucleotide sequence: TGTGCCAGCAGCTTCGACCGGCGGGGGCAAGGGGGCTACACCTTC.

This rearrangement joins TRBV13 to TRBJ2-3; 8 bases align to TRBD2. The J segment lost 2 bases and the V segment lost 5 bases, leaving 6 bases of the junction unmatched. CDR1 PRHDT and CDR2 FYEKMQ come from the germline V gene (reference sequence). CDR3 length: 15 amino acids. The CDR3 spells CASSQWRGDTDTQYF. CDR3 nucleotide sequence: TGTGCCAGCAGCCAATGGCGGGGGGACACAGATACGCAGTATTTT.

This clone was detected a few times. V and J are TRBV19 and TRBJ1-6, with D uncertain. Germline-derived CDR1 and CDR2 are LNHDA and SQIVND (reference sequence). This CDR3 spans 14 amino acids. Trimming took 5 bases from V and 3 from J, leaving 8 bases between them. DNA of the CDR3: TGTGCCAGTAGTGTACAGAGCTATAATTCACCCCTCCACTTT. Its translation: CASSVQSYNSPLHF.

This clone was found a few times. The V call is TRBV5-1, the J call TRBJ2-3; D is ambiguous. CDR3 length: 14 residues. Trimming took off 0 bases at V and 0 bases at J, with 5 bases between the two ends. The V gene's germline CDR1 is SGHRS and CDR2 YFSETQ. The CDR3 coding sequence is TGCGCCAGCAGCTTGGGAGTCAGCACAGATACGCAGTATTTT. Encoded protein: CASSLGVSTDTQYF.

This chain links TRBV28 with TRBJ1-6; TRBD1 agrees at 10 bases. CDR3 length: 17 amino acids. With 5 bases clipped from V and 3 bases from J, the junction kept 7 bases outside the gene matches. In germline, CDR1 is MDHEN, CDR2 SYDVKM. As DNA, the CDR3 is TGTGCCAGCAGTCCCCTCGGGACAGGGGTCTATAATTCACCCCTCCACTTT. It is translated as CASSPLGTGVYNSPLHF.

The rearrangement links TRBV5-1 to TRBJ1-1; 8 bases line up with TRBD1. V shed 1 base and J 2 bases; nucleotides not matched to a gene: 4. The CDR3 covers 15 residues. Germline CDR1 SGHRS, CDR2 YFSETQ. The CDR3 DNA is TGCGCCAGCAGCTTGAACAGGGGGAGAAACACTGAAGCTTTCTTT. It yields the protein CASSLNRGRNTEAFF.

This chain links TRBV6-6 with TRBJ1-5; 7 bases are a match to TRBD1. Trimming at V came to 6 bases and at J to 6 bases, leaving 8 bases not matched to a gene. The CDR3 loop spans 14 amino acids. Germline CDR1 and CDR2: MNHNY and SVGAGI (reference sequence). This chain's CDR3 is CASSTTGDVQPQHF. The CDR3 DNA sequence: TGTGCCAGCAGCACCACAGGGGATGTTCAGCCCCAGCATTTT.

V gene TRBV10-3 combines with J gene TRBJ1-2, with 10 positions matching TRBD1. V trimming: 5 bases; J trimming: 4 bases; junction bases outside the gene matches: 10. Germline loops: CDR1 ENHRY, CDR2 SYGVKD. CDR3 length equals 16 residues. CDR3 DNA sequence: TGTGCCATCAGTAGATCCGGGACAGGGGATATCTATGGCTACACCTTC. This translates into CAISRSGTGDIYGYTF.

DNA of the CDR3: TGCGCCAGCAGCCAAGTCGTCCTAAACACTGAAGCTTTCTTT. Amino acids: CASSQVVLNTEAFF. V gene TRBV4-1 combines with J gene TRBJ1-1; D call uncertain. Germline V gene data show CDR1 as MGHRA and CDR2 as YSYEKL. V was clipped by 1 base and J by 2 bases, with 8 bases between them. The CDR3 is 14 residues long.

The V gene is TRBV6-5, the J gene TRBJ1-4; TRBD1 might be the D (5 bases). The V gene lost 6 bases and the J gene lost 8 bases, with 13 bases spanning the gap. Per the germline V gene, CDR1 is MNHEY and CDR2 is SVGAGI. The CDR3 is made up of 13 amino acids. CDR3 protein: CASRSVREEKLFF. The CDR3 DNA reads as TGTGCCAGCAGGTCGGTCAGGGAAGAAAAACTGTTTTTT.

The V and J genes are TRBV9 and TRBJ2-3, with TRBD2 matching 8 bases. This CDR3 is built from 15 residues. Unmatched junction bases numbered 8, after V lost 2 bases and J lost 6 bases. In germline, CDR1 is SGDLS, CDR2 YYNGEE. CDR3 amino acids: CASSVRRGVGDTQYF. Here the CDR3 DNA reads TGTGCCAGCAGCGTGAGGCGGGGGGTAGGGGATACGCAGTATTTT.